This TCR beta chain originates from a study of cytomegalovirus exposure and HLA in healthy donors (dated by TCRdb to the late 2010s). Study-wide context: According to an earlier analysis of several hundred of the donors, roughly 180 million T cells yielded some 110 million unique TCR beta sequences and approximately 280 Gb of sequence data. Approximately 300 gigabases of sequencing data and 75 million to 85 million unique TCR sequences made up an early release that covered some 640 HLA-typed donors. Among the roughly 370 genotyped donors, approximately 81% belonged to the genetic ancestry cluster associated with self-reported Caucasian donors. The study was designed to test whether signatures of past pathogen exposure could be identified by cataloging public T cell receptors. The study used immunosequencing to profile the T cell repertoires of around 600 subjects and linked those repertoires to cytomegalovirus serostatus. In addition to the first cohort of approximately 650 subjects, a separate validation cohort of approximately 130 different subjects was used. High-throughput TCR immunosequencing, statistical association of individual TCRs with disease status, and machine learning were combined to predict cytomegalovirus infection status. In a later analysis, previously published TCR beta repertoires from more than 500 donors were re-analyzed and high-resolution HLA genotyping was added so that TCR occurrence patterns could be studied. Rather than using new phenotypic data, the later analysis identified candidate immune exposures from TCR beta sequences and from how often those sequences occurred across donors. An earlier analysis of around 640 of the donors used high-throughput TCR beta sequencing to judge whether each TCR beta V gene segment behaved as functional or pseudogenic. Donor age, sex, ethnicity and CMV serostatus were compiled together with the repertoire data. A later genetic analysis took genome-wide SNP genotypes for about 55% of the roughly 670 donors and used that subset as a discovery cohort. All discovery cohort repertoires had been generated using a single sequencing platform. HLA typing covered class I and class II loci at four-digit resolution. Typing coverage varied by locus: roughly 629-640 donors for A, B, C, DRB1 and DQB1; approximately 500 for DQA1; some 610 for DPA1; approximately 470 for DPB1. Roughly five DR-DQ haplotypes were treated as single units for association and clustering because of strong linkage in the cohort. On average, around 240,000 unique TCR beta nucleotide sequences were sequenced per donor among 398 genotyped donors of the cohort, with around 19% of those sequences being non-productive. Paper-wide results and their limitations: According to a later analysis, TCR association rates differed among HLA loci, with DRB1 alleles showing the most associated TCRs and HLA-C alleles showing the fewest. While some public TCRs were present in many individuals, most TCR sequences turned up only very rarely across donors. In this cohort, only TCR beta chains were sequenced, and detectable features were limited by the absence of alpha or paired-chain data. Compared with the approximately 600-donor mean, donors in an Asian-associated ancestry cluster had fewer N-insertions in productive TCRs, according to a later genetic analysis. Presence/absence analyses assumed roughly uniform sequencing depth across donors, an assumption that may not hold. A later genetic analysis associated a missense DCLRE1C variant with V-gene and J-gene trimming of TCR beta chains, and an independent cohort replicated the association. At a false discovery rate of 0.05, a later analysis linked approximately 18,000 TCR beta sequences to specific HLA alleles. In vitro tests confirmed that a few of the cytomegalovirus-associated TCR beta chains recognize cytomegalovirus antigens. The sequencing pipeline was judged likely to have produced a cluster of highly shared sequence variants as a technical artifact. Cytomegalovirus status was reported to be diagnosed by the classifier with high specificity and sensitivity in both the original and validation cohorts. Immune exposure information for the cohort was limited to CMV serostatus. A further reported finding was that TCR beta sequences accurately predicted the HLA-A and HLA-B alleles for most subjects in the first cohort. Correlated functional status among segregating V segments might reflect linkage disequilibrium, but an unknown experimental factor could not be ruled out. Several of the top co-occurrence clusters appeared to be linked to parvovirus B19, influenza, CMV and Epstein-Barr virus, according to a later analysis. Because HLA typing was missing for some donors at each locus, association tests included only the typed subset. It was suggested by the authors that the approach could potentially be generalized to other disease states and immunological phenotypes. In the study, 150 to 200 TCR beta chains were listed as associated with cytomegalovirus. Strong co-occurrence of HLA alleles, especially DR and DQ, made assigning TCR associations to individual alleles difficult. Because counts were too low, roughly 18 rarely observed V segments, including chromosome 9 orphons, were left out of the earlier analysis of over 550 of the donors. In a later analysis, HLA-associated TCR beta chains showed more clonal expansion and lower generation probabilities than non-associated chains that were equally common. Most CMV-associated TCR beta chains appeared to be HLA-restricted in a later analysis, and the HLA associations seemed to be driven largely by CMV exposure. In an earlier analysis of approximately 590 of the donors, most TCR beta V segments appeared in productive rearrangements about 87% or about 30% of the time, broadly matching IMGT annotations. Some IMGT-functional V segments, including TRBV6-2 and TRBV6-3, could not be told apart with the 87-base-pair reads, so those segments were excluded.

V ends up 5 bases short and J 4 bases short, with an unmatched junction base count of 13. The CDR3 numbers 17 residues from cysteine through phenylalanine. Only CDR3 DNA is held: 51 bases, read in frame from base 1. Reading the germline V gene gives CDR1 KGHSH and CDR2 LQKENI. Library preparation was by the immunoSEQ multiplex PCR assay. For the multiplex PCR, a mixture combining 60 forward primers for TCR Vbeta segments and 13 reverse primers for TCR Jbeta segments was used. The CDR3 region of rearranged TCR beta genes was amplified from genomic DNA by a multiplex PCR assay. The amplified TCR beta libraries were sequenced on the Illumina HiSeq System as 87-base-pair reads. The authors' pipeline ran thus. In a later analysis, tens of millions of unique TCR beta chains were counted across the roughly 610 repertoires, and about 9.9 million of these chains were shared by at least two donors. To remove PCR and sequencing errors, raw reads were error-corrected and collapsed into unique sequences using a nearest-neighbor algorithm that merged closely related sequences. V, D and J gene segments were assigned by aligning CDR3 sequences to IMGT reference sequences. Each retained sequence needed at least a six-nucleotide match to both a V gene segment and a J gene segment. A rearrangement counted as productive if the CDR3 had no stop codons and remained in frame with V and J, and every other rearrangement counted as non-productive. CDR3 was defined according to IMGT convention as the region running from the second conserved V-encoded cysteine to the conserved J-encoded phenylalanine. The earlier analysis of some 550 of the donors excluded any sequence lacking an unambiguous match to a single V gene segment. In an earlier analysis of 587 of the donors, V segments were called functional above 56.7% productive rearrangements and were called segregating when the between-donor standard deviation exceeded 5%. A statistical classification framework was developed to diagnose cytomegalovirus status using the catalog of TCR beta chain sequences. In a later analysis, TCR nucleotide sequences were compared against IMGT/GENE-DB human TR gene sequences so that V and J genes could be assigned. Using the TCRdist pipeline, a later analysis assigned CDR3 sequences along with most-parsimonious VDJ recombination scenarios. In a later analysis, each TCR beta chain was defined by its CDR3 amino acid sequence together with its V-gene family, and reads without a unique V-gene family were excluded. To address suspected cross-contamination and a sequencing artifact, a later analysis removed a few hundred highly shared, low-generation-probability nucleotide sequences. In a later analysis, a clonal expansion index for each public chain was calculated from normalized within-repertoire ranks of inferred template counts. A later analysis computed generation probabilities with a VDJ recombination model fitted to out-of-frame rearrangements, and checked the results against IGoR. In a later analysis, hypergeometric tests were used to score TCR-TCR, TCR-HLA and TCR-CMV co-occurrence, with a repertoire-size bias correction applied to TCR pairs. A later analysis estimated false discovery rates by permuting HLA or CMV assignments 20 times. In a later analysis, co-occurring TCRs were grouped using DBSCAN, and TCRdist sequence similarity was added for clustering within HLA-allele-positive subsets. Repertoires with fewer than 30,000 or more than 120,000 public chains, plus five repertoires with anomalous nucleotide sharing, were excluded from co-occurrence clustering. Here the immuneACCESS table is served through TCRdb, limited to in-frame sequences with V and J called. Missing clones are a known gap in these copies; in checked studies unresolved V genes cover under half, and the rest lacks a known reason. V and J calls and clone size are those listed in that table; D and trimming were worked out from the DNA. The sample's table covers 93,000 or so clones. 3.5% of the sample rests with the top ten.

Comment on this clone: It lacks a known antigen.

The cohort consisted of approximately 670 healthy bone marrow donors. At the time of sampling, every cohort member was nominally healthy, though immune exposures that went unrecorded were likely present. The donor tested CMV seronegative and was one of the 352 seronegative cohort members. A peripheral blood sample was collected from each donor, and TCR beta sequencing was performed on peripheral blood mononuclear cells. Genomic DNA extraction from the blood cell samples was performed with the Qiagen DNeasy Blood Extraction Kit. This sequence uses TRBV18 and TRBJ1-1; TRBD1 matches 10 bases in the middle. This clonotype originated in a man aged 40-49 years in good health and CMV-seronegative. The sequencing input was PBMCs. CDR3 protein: CASSTLRDRGPSTEAFF. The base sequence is TGTGCCAGCTCAACACTCCGGGACAGGGGTCCTAGCACTGAAGCTTTCTTT.